Listed here are 12 T cell receptor beta chains from one sample, sequenced in a study of blood T cell repertoires in COVID-19. Libraries were prepared by immunoSEQ multiplex PCR; TCRdb keeps only in-frame clonotypes and omits some of them. The table has 280,000 or so clones, approximately 90% seen once. Sequencing input: peripheral blood. The receptors were gathered from a woman aged 60-75 years with acute or convalescent COVID-19.

This chain uses TRBV4-3 with TRBJ1-6; 8 nucleotides match TRBD1. Per the germline V gene, CDR1 is LGHNA and CDR2 is YSLEER. This CDR3 spans 15 amino acids. V was clipped by 4 bases and J by 7 bases; unmatched bases: 6. The CDR3 loop is CASSPGQGGNSPLHF. CDR3 nucleotides: TGCGCCAGCAGCCCTGGACAGGGAGGGAATTCACCCCTCCACTTT.

In DNA form, the CDR3 reads TGTGCCAGCAGTCAGAGGACTAGCGGGGGGCCGTTGGATACGCAGTATTTT. It encodes CASSQRTSGGPLDTQYF. This chain connects TRBV6-2 or TRBV6-3 to TRBJ2-3; 14 bases agree with TRBD2. CDR1 and CDR2 from the germline V gene are MNHEY and SVGEGT. The CDR3 extends over 17 amino acids. Germline trimming cut 5 bases from V and 6 bases from J; bases unmatched to any gene: 10.

The chain is built from TRBV27 and TRBJ1-6; TRBD1 aligns across 7 bases. J gave up 5 bases and V 4 bases, and 5 bases lay outside the gene matches. The germline V gene encodes CDR1 MNHEY and CDR2 SMNVEV (reference sequence). The CDR3 is 15 residues long. The CDR3 protein is CASSSAGTDNSPLHF. The CDR3 DNA reads TGTGCCAGCAGTTCGGCGGGGACAGATAATTCACCCCTCCACTTT.

The chain uses TRBV30 and TRBJ1-5; a possible D gene is TRBD1 (5 bases). The CDR3 has 13 residues. CDR1 GTSNPN and CDR2 SVGIG come from the germline V gene (reference sequence). Trimming left V 5 bases short and J 4 bases short, with 12 bases between. The CDR3 DNA reads as TGTGCCTGGGGGACGGGAGAAAATCAGCCCCAGCATTTT. This encodes CAWGTGENQPQHF.

V usage is TRBV7-6 and J usage is TRBJ2-1; 10 nucleotides line up with TRBD2. The CDR3 covers 18 residues. The junction had 12 bases not matched to a gene; V was cut back by 2 bases and J by 5 bases. The germline V gene encodes CDR1 SGHVS and CDR2 FNYEAQ. CDR3 loop: CASSLQHRASGGHNEQFF. In DNA, the CDR3 is TGTGCCAGCAGCTTACAGCATCGGGCTAGCGGGGGACACAATGAGCAGTTCTTC.

The chain is built from TRBV15 and TRBJ2-7, with TRBD2 as a possible D gene (5 bases). The ends were cut back, 1 base at V and 5 bases at J, with 18 bases in the middle. The CDR3 extends over 16 amino acids. Germline V gene data show CDR1 as LNHNV and CDR2 as YYDKDF (reference sequence). Written as DNA, the CDR3 is TGTGCCACCAGCAGAGCTTTTTTTTGGGGAGTCGACGAGCAGTACTTC. Encoded protein: CATSRAFFWGVDEQYF. Based on the CDR3 plus reference TRBV15 and TRBJ2-7, the full variable domain is DAMVIQNPRYQVTQFGKPVTLSCSQTLNHNVMYWYQQKSSQAPKLLFHYYDKDFNNEADTPDNFQSRRPNTSFCFLDIRSPGLGDTAMYLCATSRAFFWGVDEQYFGPGTRLTVT.

The chain uses TRBV24-1 and TRBJ2-7; 12 bases are shared with TRBD2. CDR3 length: 15 residues. Germline V CDR1 and CDR2: KGHDR, SFDVKD. The trim removed 3 bases at V and 3 bases at J, leaving 2 bases unmatched. CDR3 protein: CATSDPTSGSYEQYF. DNA for the CDR3: TGTGCCACCAGTGATCCGACTAGCGGGAGCTACGAGCAGTACTTC.

V is TRBV5-8 and J is TRBJ1-5; D is ambiguous. The CDR3 contains 17 residues. Trimming removed 1 base at V and 0 bases at J, with 14 bases between. CDR1 is SGHTS and CDR2 is YDEGEE in the germline V gene. Here the CDR3 DNA reads TGTGCCAGCAGCTTGCGGGGATCCCTCTATAGCAATCAGCCCCAGCATTTT. The encoded protein is CASSLRGSLYSNQPQHF.

This chain joins TRBV4-1 and TRBJ2-7, with D maybe TRBD1 (6 bases). There are 14 residues in the CDR3. The V gene lost 1 base and the J gene lost 6 bases, with 13 bases spanning the gap. Germline-derived CDR1 and CDR2 are MGHRA and YSYEKL. CDR3 bases: TGCGCCAGCAGCCAAGTTATGGGGGCGGGCGAGCAGTACTTC. It yields the protein CASSQVMGAGEQYF.

The chain links TRBV5-6 to TRBJ2-7; the D gene is possibly TRBD1 (6 bases). The CDR3 has 15 amino acids. Germline CDR1 is SGHDT and CDR2 is YYEEEE. Trimming cost V 1 base and J 5 bases, with 16 bases left between them. Here the CDR3 reads CASSLFIRGQDEQYF. The CDR3 DNA is TGTGCCAGCAGCTTGTTTATCAGGGGCCAGGACGAGCAGTACTTC.

This clone was observed a handful of times. V is TRBV19 and J is TRBJ1-5; 8 nucleotides align to TRBD1. With V trimmed by 3 bases and J by 4 bases, 2 bases remained unmatched. The CDR3 runs to 14 residues. The V gene's germline CDR1 is LNHDA and CDR2 SQIVND (reference sequence). The chain's CDR3 is CASSIQGANQPQHF. The CDR3 DNA reads as TGTGCCAGTAGTATCCAGGGGGCTAATCAGCCCCAGCATTTT.

The rearrangement joins TRBV27 to TRBJ1-2, with D tentatively TRBD1 (5 bases). The germline V gene encodes CDR1 MNHEY and CDR2 SMNVEV (reference sequence). V was pared by 6 bases and J by 5 bases, with 16 bases between. The CDR3 spans 14 residues. The CDR3 nucleotides read TGTGCCAGCAGCTTAAGGGGTGACTCATATGGCTACACCTTC. Translated: CASSLRGDSYGYTF.